Below, 2 T cell receptor beta chains from the same sample are listed, as sequenced in a study of cytomegalovirus exposure and HLA in healthy donors. Amplification used 60 Vbeta primers and 13 Jbeta primers. Profiling relied on immunoSEQ multiplex PCR, and the TCRdb table lists in-frame clones only, not all of them. The sample has about 130,000 clones, around 82% seen once. Sequencing was carried out using PBMCs. These receptors were obtained from a man in his fifties in good health and CMV-seronegative.

The chain employs TRBV5-1 and TRBJ2-3, with TRBD1 matching over 8 bases. This CDR3 contains 15 residues. Germline V CDR1 and CDR2: SGHRS, YFSETQ. V lost 0 bases, J lost 4 bases, and 4 bases stayed unmatched. The CDR3 sequence is CASSLGGQGSDTQYF. DNA of the CDR3: TGCGCCAGCAGCTTGGGTGGACAGGGCTCAGATACGCAGTATTTT.

This clone has a handful of counts. This chain connects TRBV7-3 to TRBJ2-3; 8 nucleotides line up with TRBD2. This CDR3 is built from 15 residues. Per the germline V gene, CDR1 is SGHTA and CDR2 is FQGTGA. V lost 0 bases, J lost 3 bases, and 2 bases stayed unmatched. The CDR3: CASSLTGRATDTQYF. CDR3 sequence (DNA): TGTGCCAGCAGCTTAACCGGGAGGGCGACAGATACGCAGTATTTT. The full variable domain, in which reference TRBV7-3 and TRBJ2-3 provide the parts outside the CDR3, is GAGVSQTPSNKVTEKGKYVELRCDPISGHTALYWYRQSLGQGPEFLIYFQGTGAADDSGLPNDRFFAVRPEGSVSTLKIQRTERGDSAVYLCASSLTGRATDTQYFGPGTRLTVL.